This T cell receptor (beta chain) was identified during a study of Graves' ophthalmopathy and Graves' hyperthyroidism. RNA transcripts yielded amplified TCR beta CDR3 regions. HTBI-primed first-round RT-PCR preceded second-round multiplex PCR. Via MiXCR, TCRdb re-called the multiplex PCR reads, giving one row per CDR3 protein. The repertoire holds 740,000 or so distinct CDR3 sequences, with 40% as singletons. Someone took the PBMCs out of approximately 9 ml of fresh peripheral blood. The CDR3 is made up of 18 amino acids. Germline CDR1 reads SNHLY; CDR2 reads FYNNEI. This clonotype has at least ten counts. A junction boundary mismatches the germline segment, possibly from a read error.

The sample was peripheral blood. This clonotype was sampled from an adult man with Graves' ophthalmopathy. V usage is TRBV2 and J usage is TRBJ2-6, with D perhaps assigned TRBD1 or TRBD2 (5 bases each). Here the CDR3 reads CASSEAAGRGAGANVLTF. CDR3 bases: TGTGCCAGCAGCGAAGCGGCAGGGCGCGGAGCAGGGGCCAACGTCCTGACTTTC.